This T cell receptor (beta chain) was found in a study of a mutant IDH1 vaccine in newly diagnosed glioma. Study summary: Vaccination began 4-6 weeks post radiotherapy alone, or with temozolomide cycles. Findings and caveats of the study: It seemed that pseudoprogression was not linked to changes in the top peripheral T cell clonotypes.

Time point here: week 47, end of study. It was 300 ug of mutant IDH1 20-mer peptide that made up each vaccine dose, given with topical imiquimod. Of note for this clone: No antigen is known for it.

Clones were sequenced by immunoSEQ multiplex PCR, and TCRdb holds only the in-frame ones, with some missing. In the table there are fewer than 35,000 clones, about four fifths of which are singletons. The CDR3 consists of 15 residues. CDR1 is WNHNN and CDR2 is SYGVQD in the germline V gene (reference sequence). Unmatched junction bases numbered 3, after V lost 0 bases and J lost 5 bases. The J gene is TRBJ2-3, the V gene TRBV10-1; 9 positions agree with TRBD1. This material consisted of PBMCs, taken from a glioma patient whose treatment included an IDH1 peptide vaccine. This receptor was obtained from a man in his thirties or forties with glioma. The CDR3: CASSESGTGRDTQYF. CDR3 sequence (DNA): TGCGCCAGCAGTGAGTCGGGGACAGGGAGAGATACGCAGTATTTT.